This section outlines one T cell receptor beta chain sequence together with its context. The sample contains more than one DNA sequence encoding this CDR3. This entry comes from a study of blood T cell repertoires in COVID-19. Overall study: Nucleic acid was either cDNA or gDNA, and it came from T cells, B-cell-depleted T cells, or PBMCs.

Measured with immunoSEQ multiplex PCR; TCRdb has only the in-frame clones, and not every one. In the table there are some 390,000 clones, more than 75% of which are singletons. The sequence was obtained from a woman aged 55-69 years with COVID-19, enrolled during active disease. The sample taken for sequencing was peripheral blood.

The CDR3 is CASRGLMNTEAFF. CDR3 DNA: TGTGCCAGTAGGGGACTCATGAACACTGAAGCTTTCTTT. The chain couples TRBV19 to TRBJ1-1, with D tentatively TRBD1 (5 bases). Germline V lookup: CDR1 LNHDA, CDR2 SQIVND (reference sequence). V gave up 6 bases and J gave up 0 bases, with 8 bases separating them. The CDR3 is 13 amino acids. The full variable domain, with the rest looked up from reference TRBV19 and TRBJ1-1, is DGGITQSPKYLFRKEGQNVTLSCEQNLNHDAMYWYRQDPGQGLRLIYYSQIVNDFQKGDIAEGYSVSREKKESFPLTVTSAQKNPTAFYLCASRGLMNTEAFFGQGTRLTVV.